The clone carrying this TCR beta chain was seen a single time. Trimming at V came to 5 bases and at J to 2 bases, leaving 13 bases not matched to a gene. This CDR3 region has 18 residues. Germline-derived CDR1 and CDR2 are MGHRA and YSYEKL. These data originate in a study of blood T cell repertoires in COVID-19. TCRdb keeps only in-frame clones here, not all; method: immunoSEQ multiplex PCR. The data show roughly 200,000 clones, about 83% seen once. The V call is TRBV4-1, the J call TRBJ2-3, with 10 positions matching TRBD2. The sequenced material came from peripheral blood. This receptor was obtained from a person aged 70 to 85 with COVID-19, enrolled during active disease. The CDR3 loop is CASSSEFASGGNTDTQYF. The CDR3 DNA sequence: TGCGCCAGCAGCTCAGAGTTTGCTAGCGGGGGCAACACAGATACGCAGTATTTT.